Listed below are T cell receptor beta chains from one sample, sequenced in a study of Ad26.COV2.S vaccination and SARS-CoV-2 variants. TCRdb keeps only in-frame clones here, not all; method: immunoSEQ multiplex PCR. The sample yields about half a million clones, roughly nine tenths seen once. The starting material was peripheral blood, obtained in a trial of Ad26.COV2.S vaccine versus placebo. Every receptor here comes from a person aged 18-60 years who received the Ad26.COV2.S COVID-19 vaccine or a placebo. Both conserved end residues are part of each CDR3. Each record gives: clone size, V gene, D gene, J gene, CDR3 protein, CDR3 DNA. D genes are given only for firm matches. Expanded clones are given a class, and other clones once, few, many or no size at all.

size: NA
V: TRBV3-1/TRBV3-2
D: NA
J: TRBJ2-3
CDR3: CASSQDQRGVTQYF
DNA: TGTGCCAGCAGCCAAGATCAAAGGGGGGTTACGCAGTATTTT

size: few
V: TRBV29-1
D: NA
J: TRBJ1-1
CDR3: CSAGWGVGEAFF
DNA: TGCAGCGCTGGTTGGGGGGTAGGTGAAGCTTTCTTT

size: once
V: TRBV6-6
D: TRBD1
J: TRBJ2-5
CDR3: CASSHGTGLETQYF
DNA: TGTGCCAGCAGCCACGGGACAGGGTTGGAGACCCAGTACTTC

size: NA
V: TRBV5-1
D: TRBD2
J: TRBJ2-5
CDR3: CASSLNPTSGQETQYF
DNA: TGCGCCAGCAGCTTGAATCCGACTAGCGGCCAAGAGACCCAGTACTTC

size: NA
V: TRBV7-8
D: TRBD1
J: TRBJ2-3
CDR3: CASSQPTGAQYF
DNA: TGTGCCAGCAGCCAACCGACAGGGGCGCAGTATTTT

size: NA
V: TRBV25-1
D: TRBD2
J: TRBJ2-7
CDR3: CASSTSGSTRYEQYF
DNA: TGTGCCAGCAGTACGAGCGGGAGTACCAGGTACGAGCAGTACTTC

size: NA
V: TRBV2
D: NA
J: TRBJ1-3
CDR3: CASRVDRETGNTIYF
DNA: TGTGCCAGCAGGGTTGACAGAGAAACTGGAAACACCATATATTTT

size: NA
V: TRBV18
D: NA
J: TRBJ1-1
CDR3: CASSPRTKGIMVNTEAFF
DNA: TGTGCCAGCTCACCACGGACCAAGGGGATAATGGTGAACACTGAAGCTTTCTTT

size: NA
V: TRBV11-2
D: TRBD1
J: TRBJ2-7
CDR3: CASTKGTDSSYEQYF
DNA: TGTGCCAGCACTAAAGGGACAGACTCCTCCTACGAGCAGTACTTC

size: few
V: TRBV7-9
D: NA
J: TRBJ1-2
CDR3: CASIFPHAWGYTF
DNA: TGTGCCAGCATCTTCCCTCACGCGTGGGGCTACACCTTC

size: NA
V: TRBV7-9
D: NA
J: TRBJ1-5
CDR3: CASSLGGSGNQPQHF
DNA: TGTGCCAGCAGCTTAGGAGGGAGTGGCAATCAGCCCCAGCATTTT

size: NA
V: TRBV11-2
D: TRBD1
J: TRBJ2-3
CDR3: CASRNRGRGDTQYF
DNA: TGTGCCAGCAGAAACAGGGGCCGTGGAGATACGCAGTATTTT

size: NA
V: TRBV4-1
D: NA
J: TRBJ2-1
CDR3: CASSPVGGAPTYNEQFF
DNA: TGCGCCAGCAGCCCGGTGGGGGGGGCGCCCACTTACAATGAGCAGTTCTTC

size: NA
V: TRBV23-1
D: NA
J: TRBJ2-5
CDR3: CASITAQPKPQETQYF
DNA: TGCGCCAGCATAACAGCTCAACCTAAACCCCAAGAGACCCAGTACTTC

size: NA
V: TRBV19
D: NA
J: TRBJ2-1
CDR3: CASTVGGSGHNEQFF
DNA: TGTGCCAGTACGGTTGGGGGGTCGGGGCACAATGAGCAGTTCTTC

size: NA
V: TRBV28
D: TRBD1
J: TRBJ1-4
CDR3: CASTGAQGAEKLFF
DNA: TGTGCCAGCACAGGGGCTCAGGGGGCGGAAAAACTGTTTTTT

size: NA
V: TRBV4-3
D: NA
J: TRBJ1-4
CDR3: CASSRSQLGTNEKLFF
DNA: TGCGCCAGCAGCCGATCACAGCTAGGGACAAATGAAAAACTGTTTTTT

size: few
V: TRBV7-9
D: NA
J: TRBJ2-2
CDR3: CASSLLDTGSRTGELFF
DNA: TGTGCCAGCAGCTTGCTTGATACAGGGTCGAGGACCGGGGAGCTGTTTTTT

size: few
V: TRBV5-8
D: NA
J: TRBJ1-5
CDR3: CASSLYQGRRGNQPQHF
DNA: TGTGCCAGCAGCTTGTACCAGGGGCGCCGGGGCAATCAGCCCCAGCATTTT

size: NA
V: TRBV18
D: TRBD1
J: TRBJ1-1
CDR3: CASSPIVSPGGRHTEAFF
DNA: TGTGCCAGCTCACCAATTGTGAGCCCAGGGGGCCGACACACTGAAGCTTTCTTT

size: NA
V: TRBV9
D: NA
J: TRBJ2-3
CDR3: CASSVATIGSTDTQYF
DNA: TGTGCCAGCAGCGTAGCTACCATTGGTAGCACAGATACGCAGTATTTT

size: once
V: TRBV6-6
D: NA
J: TRBJ2-7
CDR3: CASSSLDTLSYEQYF
DNA: TGTGCCAGCAGCTCGCTTGACACTCTCTCCTACGAGCAGTACTTC

size: NA
V: TRBV6-5
D: NA
J: TRBJ1-3
CDR3: CASSRTVSGNTIYF
DNA: TGTGCCAGCAGTCGGACAGTCTCTGGAAACACCATATATTTT

size: NA
V: TRBV7-2
D: NA
J: TRBJ1-2
CDR3: CASSFPGVNGYTF
DNA: TGTGCCAGCAGCTTTCCGGGGGTAAATGGCTACACCTTC

size: NA
V: TRBV4-3
D: NA
J: TRBJ1-3
CDR3: CASSQRDALGNTIYF
DNA: TGCGCCAGCAGCCAGCGGGACGCTCTAGGAAACACCATATATTTT

size: NA
V: TRBV7-2
D: TRBD2
J: TRBJ2-2
CDR3: CASSLRPAGGPNTGELFF
DNA: TGTGCCAGCAGCTTACGGCCGGCGGGGGGCCCGAACACCGGGGAGCTGTTTTTT

size: once
V: TRBV5-8
D: TRBD1
J: TRBJ2-5
CDR3: CASSVGQGVQETQYF
DNA: TGTGCCAGCAGCGTGGGACAGGGGGTACAAGAGACCCAGTACTTC

size: NA
V: TRBV27
D: NA
J: TRBJ1-6
CDR3: CASSLTDNSPLHF
DNA: TGTGCCAGCTCTTTGACAGATAATTCACCCCTCCACTTT

size: NA
V: TRBV19
D: TRBD1
J: TRBJ2-1
CDR3: CANNRDRAGNEQFF
DNA: TGTGCCAATAACCGGGACAGGGCTGGGAATGAGCAGTTCTTC

size: NA
V: TRBV4-1
D: NA
J: TRBJ1-2
CDR3: CASSQRGTYGTLYGYTF
DNA: TGCGCCAGCAGCCAAAGAGGGACTTACGGGACACTCTATGGCTACACCTTC

size: NA
V: TRBV19
D: NA
J: TRBJ1-5
CDR3: CASSNRRGDQPQHF
DNA: TGTGCCAGTAGTAATCGCCGGGGAGATCAGCCCCAGCATTTT

size: many
V: TRBV7-3
D: NA
J: TRBJ1-5
CDR3: CASSVGPNQPQHF
DNA: TGTGCCAGCAGCGTTGGTCCGAATCAGCCCCAGCATTTT

size: NA
V: TRBV5-6
D: NA
J: TRBJ2-3
CDR3: CASSGVGDRTDTQYF
DNA: TGTGCCAGCAGCGGGGTTGGGGACCGCACAGATACGCAGTATTTT

size: NA
V: TRBV7-6
D: NA
J: TRBJ2-1
CDR3: CASSLGQGLYNEQFF
DNA: TGTGCCAGCAGCTTAGGCCAGGGGTTGTACAATGAGCAGTTCTTC

size: NA
V: TRBV5-1
D: NA
J: TRBJ1-1
CDR3: CASARVGNTEAFF
DNA: TGCGCCAGCGCCAGGGTCGGAAACACTGAAGCTTTCTTT

size: NA
V: TRBV15
D: NA
J: TRBJ1-6
CDR3: CATSRGRPWTAGNSPLHF
DNA: TGTGCCACCAGCAGAGGACGGCCGTGGACAGCAGGGAATTCACCCCTCCACTTT

size: once
V: TRBV6-5
D: TRBD2
J: TRBJ2-1
CDR3: CASNPRGAGYNEQFF
DNA: TGTGCCAGCAATCCGCGGGGGGCCGGGTACAATGAGCAGTTCTTC

size: NA
V: TRBV5-4
D: NA
J: TRBJ1-1
CDR3: CASSLAKLDTEAFF
DNA: TGTGCCAGCAGCTTGGCGAAATTGGACACTGAAGCTTTCTTT

size: NA
V: TRBV21-1
D: NA
J: TRBJ2-7
CDR3: CASSNEGQHYEQYF
DNA: TGTGCCAGCAGCAACGAGGGGCAGCACTACGAGCAGTACTTC

size: NA
V: TRBV6-2/TRBV6-3
D: NA
J: TRBJ1-2
CDR3: CASSLHLSGGYGYTF
DNA: TGTGCCAGCAGCCTTCATCTCTCAGGAGGCTATGGCTACACCTTC

size: NA
V: TRBV19
D: NA
J: TRBJ2-7
CDR3: CASSWDGRRGSEQYF
DNA: TGTGCCAGTAGTTGGGATGGACGCCGGGGTAGCGAGCAGTACTTC

size: NA
V: TRBV6-1
D: NA
J: TRBJ1-1
CDR3: CASSEGGMNTEAFF
DNA: TGTGCCAGCAGTGAAGGGGGAATGAACACTGAAGCTTTCTTT

size: NA
V: TRBV18
D: NA
J: TRBJ2-7
CDR3: CASSPSPTSHEQYF
DNA: TGTGCCAGCTCACCTAGCCCGACAAGCCACGAGCAGTACTTC

size: NA
V: TRBV11-3
D: NA
J: TRBJ2-1
CDR3: CASSSGLGARLNNEQFF
DNA: TGTGCCAGCAGCTCTGGGTTGGGGGCCCGCCTAAACAATGAGCAGTTCTTC

size: NA
V: TRBV28
D: NA
J: TRBJ2-1
CDR3: CASGIGWGGTEQFF
DNA: TGTGCCAGCGGAATAGGGTGGGGGGGCACTGAGCAGTTCTTC

size: NA
V: TRBV5-5
D: NA
J: TRBJ1-2
CDR3: CASSLGTSNYGYTF
DNA: TGTGCCAGCAGCTTGGGTACCTCTAACTATGGCTACACCTTC

size: NA
V: TRBV11-2
D: NA
J: TRBJ1-6
CDR3: CASSLWEVNSPLHF
DNA: TGTGCCAGCAGCTTATGGGAAGTTAATTCACCCCTCCACTTT

size: NA
V: TRBV7-3
D: TRBD1
J: TRBJ1-5
CDR3: CASAGGASQPQHF
DNA: TGTGCCAGCGCAGGGGGCGCGAGTCAGCCCCAGCATTTT

size: NA
V: TRBV7-9
D: NA
J: TRBJ2-5
CDR3: CASSLGTTQETQYF
DNA: TGTGCCAGCAGCTTAGGGACCACCCAAGAGACCCAGTACTTC

size: NA
V: TRBV27
D: NA
J: TRBJ1-6
CDR3: CASTTVFASPLHF
DNA: TGTGCCAGCACGACAGTATTTGCATCACCCCTCCACTTT

size: NA
V: TRBV7-9
D: NA
J: TRBJ2-1
CDR3: CASSLEGSYNEQFF
DNA: TGTGCCAGCAGCTTAGAGGGAAGCTACAATGAGCAGTTCTTC

size: NA
V: TRBV6-5
D: TRBD1
J: TRBJ1-2
CDR3: CASSRQGSYTF
DNA: TGTGCCAGCAGCCGACAGGGGAGCTACACCTTC

size: NA
V: TRBV5-1
D: NA
J: TRBJ2-1
CDR3: CASSLLQYNEQFF
DNA: TGCGCCAGCAGCTTGCTACAATACAATGAGCAGTTCTTC

size: NA
V: TRBV29-1
D: NA
J: TRBJ1-1
CDR3: CSVESNLRENTEAFF
DNA: TGCAGCGTTGAAAGTAACCTAAGGGAGAACACTGAAGCTTTCTTT

size: NA
V: TRBV10-2
D: NA
J: TRBJ1-1
CDR3: CASSEVGNTEAFF
DNA: TGCGCCAGCAGTGAAGTAGGGAACACTGAAGCTTTCTTT

size: NA
V: TRBV7-9
D: NA
J: TRBJ2-1
CDR3: CASSLFGGVHEQFF
DNA: TGTGCCAGCAGCTTATTCGGCGGAGTCCATGAGCAGTTCTTC

size: NA
V: TRBV7-9
D: NA
J: TRBJ2-1
CDR3: CASSLSLNYNEQFF
DNA: TGTGCCAGCAGCCTCTCTCTAAACTACAATGAGCAGTTCTTC